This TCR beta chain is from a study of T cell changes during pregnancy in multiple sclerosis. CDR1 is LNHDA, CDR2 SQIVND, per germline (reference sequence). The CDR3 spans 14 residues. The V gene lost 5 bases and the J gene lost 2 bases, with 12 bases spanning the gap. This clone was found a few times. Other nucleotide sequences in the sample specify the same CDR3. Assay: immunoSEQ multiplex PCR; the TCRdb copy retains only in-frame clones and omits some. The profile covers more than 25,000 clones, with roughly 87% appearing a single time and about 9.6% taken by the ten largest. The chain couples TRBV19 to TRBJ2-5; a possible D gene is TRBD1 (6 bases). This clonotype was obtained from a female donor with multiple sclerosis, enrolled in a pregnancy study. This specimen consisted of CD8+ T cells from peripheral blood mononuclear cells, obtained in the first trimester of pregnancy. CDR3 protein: CASSQRQVQETQYF. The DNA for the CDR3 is TGTGCCAGTAGTCAGAGACAGGTACAAGAGACCCAGTACTTC.